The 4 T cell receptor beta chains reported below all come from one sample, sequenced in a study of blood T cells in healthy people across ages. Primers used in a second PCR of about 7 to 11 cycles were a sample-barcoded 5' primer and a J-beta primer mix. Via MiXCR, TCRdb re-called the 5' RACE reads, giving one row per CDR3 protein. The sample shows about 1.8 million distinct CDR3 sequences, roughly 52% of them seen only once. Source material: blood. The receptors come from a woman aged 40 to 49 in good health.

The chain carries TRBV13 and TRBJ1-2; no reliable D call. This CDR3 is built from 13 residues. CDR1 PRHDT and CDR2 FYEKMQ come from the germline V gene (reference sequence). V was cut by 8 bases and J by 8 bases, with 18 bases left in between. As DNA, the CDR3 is TGTGCCAGCGAACCACAGCCGCTAGGCGGCTACACCTTC. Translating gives CASEPQPLGGYTF.

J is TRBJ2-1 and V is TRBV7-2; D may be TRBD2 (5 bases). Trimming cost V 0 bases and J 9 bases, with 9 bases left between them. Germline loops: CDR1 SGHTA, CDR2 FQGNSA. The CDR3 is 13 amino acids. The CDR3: CASSLAVEGEQFF. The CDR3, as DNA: TGTGCCAGCAGCTTAGCAGTCGAGGGTGAGCAGTTCTTC.

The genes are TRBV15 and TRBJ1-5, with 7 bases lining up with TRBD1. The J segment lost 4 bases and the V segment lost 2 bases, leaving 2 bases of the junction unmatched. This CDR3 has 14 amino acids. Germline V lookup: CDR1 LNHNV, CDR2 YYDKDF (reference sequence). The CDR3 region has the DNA TGTGCCACCAGCAGATCGACAGGGAATCAGCCCCAGCATTTT. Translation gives CATSRSTGNQPQHF. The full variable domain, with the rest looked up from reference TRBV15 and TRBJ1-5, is DAMVIQNPRYQVTQFGKPVTLSCSQTLNHNVMYWYQQKSSQAPKLLFHYYDKDFNNEADTPDNFQSRRPNTSFCFLDIRSPGLGDTAMYLCATSRSTGNQPQHFGDGTRLSIL.

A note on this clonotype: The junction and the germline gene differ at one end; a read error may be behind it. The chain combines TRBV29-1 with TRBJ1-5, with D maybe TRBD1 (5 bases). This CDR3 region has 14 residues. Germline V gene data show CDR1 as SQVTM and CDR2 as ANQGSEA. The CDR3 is CSVKSGSSDQPQHF. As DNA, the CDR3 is TGCAGCGTGAAGTCAGGGTCTAGCGATCAGCCCCAGCATTTT.